What follows are 23 T cell receptor beta chains derived from one specimen sequenced in a study of cytomegalovirus exposure and HLA in healthy donors. Some clones are missing from TCRdb's copy, which holds only in-frame ones; the method was immunoSEQ multiplex PCR. The table shows 65,000 or so clones, with around 95% occurring only once. The sample was PBMCs. The receptor set was obtained from a man in his late teens or twenties in good health and CMV-seropositive.

The V and J genes are TRBV2 and TRBJ2-7; the match to TRBD1 covers 8 bases. Germline CDR1 reads SNHLY; CDR2 reads FYNNEI. This CDR3 spans 17 amino acids. The V and J ends lost 6 bases and 1 base, in that order; junction bases with no gene match: 14. The CDR3 region has the DNA TGTGCCAGCAGCCTCAATGAGGGACAGGTGCCGTCCTACGAGCAGTACTTC. The encoded protein is CASSLNEGQVPSYEQYF.

This chain links TRBV23-1 with TRBJ1-1; D not certain. TRBV23-1 belongs to the ORF category, with a function that is uncertain. The CDR3 extends over 12 amino acids. V was pared by 4 bases and J by 2 bases, with 5 bases between. For the CDR3, the DNA is TGCGCCAGCAGTCGAGAAAACACTGAAGCTTTCTTT. Residues: CASSRENTEAFF.

This clone appeared a few times. The chain has TRBV2 and TRBJ1-2; maybe TRBD1 (5 bases). V lost 6 bases to trimming and J lost 7 bases, with 18 bases between them. The CDR3 totals 14 residues. Germline V lookup: CDR1 SNHLY, CDR2 FYNNEI. DNA of the CDR3: TGTGCCAGCAGGCACGAATCGGGGGTTGGTGGCTACACCTTC. Translating it yields CASRHESGVGGYTF.

CDR3 in amino acids: CASSYSGSGANVLTF. For the CDR3, the DNA is TGTGCCAGCAGTTATTCAGGTTCAGGGGCCAACGTCCTGACTTTC. The chain carries TRBV6-5 and TRBJ2-6; D is ambiguous. The germline V gene has CDR1 MNHEY and CDR2 SVGAGI. With 3 bases removed from V and 4 bases from J, the gap between germline ends came to 10 bases. This CDR3 has 15 amino acids.

This chain joins TRBV5-1 and TRBJ2-3; 9 bases are a match to TRBD1. CDR3 size: 16 residues. CDR1 and CDR2 from the germline V gene are SGHRS and YFSETQ. J gave up 5 bases and V 3 bases, and 10 bases lay outside the gene matches. The CDR3 reads CASSSNRDRAGDTQYF. The CDR3 DNA follows: TGCGCCAGCAGCTCCAACCGGGACAGGGCTGGAGATACGCAGTATTTT. Based on the CDR3 plus reference TRBV5-1 and TRBJ2-3, the full variable domain is KAGVTQTPRYLIKTRGQQVTLSCSPISGHRSVSWYQQTPGQGLQFLFEYFSETQRNKGNFPGRFSGRQFSNSRSEMNVSTLELGDSALYLCASSSNRDRAGDTQYFGPGTRLTVL.

The chain joins TRBV9 to TRBJ1-1; D unresolved. V lost 3 bases to trimming and J lost 1 base, with 4 bases between them. The CDR3 length is 12 residues. Germline CDR1 is SGDLS and CDR2 is YYNGEE. The CDR3 nucleotides are TGTGCCAGCAGCGGACAGAACACTGAAGCTTTCTTT. Its translation is CASSGQNTEAFF.

This chain connects TRBV4-1 to TRBJ2-5; D uncertain. Trimming shortened V by 1 base and J by 2 bases, and 5 bases separated the two germline ends. CDR1 and CDR2 (germline): MGHRA, YSYEKL. The CDR3 contains 13 residues. The CDR3 nucleotides read TGCGCCAGCAGCCAAGGAGCACAAGAGACCCAGTACTTC. Its translation: CASSQGAQETQYF.

V is TRBV7-6 and J is TRBJ2-7; 9 nucleotides line up with TRBD2. Germline V gene sequence: CDR1 SGHVS, CDR2 FNYEAQ. V was pared by 5 bases and J by 5 bases, with 4 bases of the junction left unmatched. CDR3 length equals 13 residues. The CDR3 is CASSPGLAHEQYF. As DNA, the CDR3 is TGTGCCAGCAGCCCGGGACTAGCTCACGAGCAGTACTTC.

The J gene is TRBJ1-3, the V gene TRBV4-2, with D uncertain. In germline, CDR1 is LGHNA, CDR2 YNFKEQ. V was shortened by 0 bases and J by 3 bases, with 9 bases between the two germline ends. CDR3 length equals 15 residues. The CDR3 reads CASSQDLSGGNTIYF. For the CDR3, the DNA is TGTGCCAGCAGCCAAGATCTTTCAGGTGGAAACACCATATATTTT.

V is TRBV5-4 and J is TRBJ2-3; TRBD2 matches at 8 bases. J was trimmed by 0 bases and V by 2 bases; bases with no gene match: 2. CDR3 length: 15 amino acids. Per germline, CDR1 SGHNT and CDR2 YYREEE (reference sequence). This CDR3 reads CASSFGGGSTDTQYF. CDR3 sequence (DNA): TGTGCCAGCAGCTTTGGCGGGGGGAGCACAGATACGCAGTATTTT.

V usage is TRBV5-6 and J usage is TRBJ1-4, with D possibly being TRBD1 (5 bases). CDR1 SGHDT and CDR2 YYEEEE come from the germline V gene. This CDR3 comprises 14 residues. V was cut by 5 bases and J by 7 bases, with 15 bases left in between. DNA of the CDR3: TGTGCCAGCAGTCGGATGGGGGGTGGTGAAAAACTGTTTTTT. Amino acids: CASSRMGGGEKLFF.

This chain links TRBV2 with TRBJ2-7; the D is unclear. CDR1 SNHLY and CDR2 FYNNEI come from the germline V gene. With 4 bases removed from V and 4 bases from J, the gap between germline ends came to 14 bases. CDR3 length equals 14 residues. The CDR3 spells CASSGDTIWYEQYF. CDR3 bases: TGTGCCAGCAGTGGAGACACCATTTGGTACGAGCAGTACTTC.

The rearrangement links TRBV14 to TRBJ2-3; TRBD2 agrees at 14 bases. The CDR3 length is 18 residues. V lost 5 bases and J lost 2; bases outside the gene matches: 9. Germline CDR1 reads SGHDN; CDR2 reads FVKESK. The CDR3: CASSSGLAGGQFTDTQYF. In nucleotides, the CDR3 is TGTGCCAGCAGCTCCGGACTAGCGGGGGGCCAGTTCACAGATACGCAGTATTTT.

The chain employs TRBV7-6 and TRBJ2-7; 9 bases are shared with TRBD2. The germline V gene has CDR1 SGHVS and CDR2 FNYEAQ. The CDR3 is 16 amino acids. V was clipped by 1 base and J by 0 bases; unmatched bases: 4. The CDR3 sequence: CASSLVAGADSYEQYF. DNA of the CDR3: TGTGCCAGCAGCTTAGTAGCGGGGGCGGACTCCTACGAGCAGTACTTC.

The chain links TRBV2 to TRBJ2-7; the D is unclear. Germline assignment: CDR1 SNHLY and CDR2 FYNNEI. Trimming took 0 bases from V and 3 from J, leaving 3 bases between them. CDR3 length: 12 amino acids. The CDR3 protein is CASSEARYEQYF. In nucleotides, the CDR3 is TGTGCCAGCAGTGAAGCCCGCTACGAGCAGTACTTC.

V and J are TRBV19 and TRBJ2-2; possibly TRBD2 for D (5 bases). Trimming took 3 bases from V and 6 from J, leaving 5 bases between them. CDR3 length equals 12 residues. CDR1 LNHDA and CDR2 SQIVND come from the germline V gene (reference sequence). For the CDR3, the DNA is TGTGCCAGTAGTATGAGGGCCGGGGAGCTGTTTTTT. This codes for CASSMRAGELFF.

The chain is built from TRBV28 and TRBJ1-4; 7 bases align to TRBD1. V dropped 6 bases and J dropped 4; count of bases not matched to a gene: 5. The CDR3 has 14 amino acids. Germline V gene data show CDR1 as MDHEN and CDR2 as SYDVKM. The chain's CDR3 is CASRQGTVNEKLFF. DNA for the CDR3: TGTGCCAGCAGACAGGGGACAGTTAATGAAAAACTGTTTTTT.

This rearrangement joins TRBV2 to TRBJ2-7; no firm D call. Trimming removed 2 bases at V and 1 base at J, with 12 bases between. Germline CDR1 is SNHLY and CDR2 is FYNNEI. The CDR3 spans 15 residues. DNA for the CDR3: TGTGCCAGCAGTGAACGGAGCGTTCGGTCCTACGAGCAGTACTTC. Its protein is CASSERSVRSYEQYF.

The rearrangement joins TRBV18 to TRBJ2-1; D ambiguous. CDR1 and CDR2 (germline): KGHSH, LQKENI. V lost 3 bases and J lost 0, with 9 bases in between. The CDR3 is 15 amino acids. The CDR3 sequence is CASSPQDSSYNEQFF. Here the CDR3 DNA reads TGTGCCAGCTCACCCCAGGATAGCTCCTACAATGAGCAGTTCTTC.

The chain couples TRBV7-9 to TRBJ2-1, with 8 bases aligning to TRBD2. Germline CDR1 and CDR2: SEHNR and FQNEAQ (reference sequence). The CDR3 contains 14 residues. Trimming removed 4 bases from V and 6 bases from J; junction bases left unmatched: 5. CDR3 sequence: CASSSTGGRNEQFF. The CDR3 nucleotides are TGTGCCAGCAGCTCGACGGGAGGGCGCAATGAGCAGTTCTTC. Using reference TRBV7-9 and TRBJ2-1 for the parts outside the CDR3, the full variable domain is DTGVSQNPRHKITKRGQNVTFRCDPISEHNRLYWYRQTLGQGPEFLTYFQNEAQLEKSRLLSDRFSAERPKGSFSTLEIQRTEQGDSAMYLCASSSTGGRNEQFFGPGTRLTVL.

The chain uses TRBV19 and TRBJ2-1, with 10 bases matching TRBD2. The ends lost 7 bases at V and 1 base at J; junction bases unmatched: 4. This CDR3 has 15 residues. CDR1 and CDR2 (germline): LNHDA, SQIVND (reference sequence). CDR3 sequence reads: CASTRTSGSYNEQFF. The DNA for the CDR3 is TGTGCCAGTACCCGGACTAGCGGTTCCTACAATGAGCAGTTCTTC.

This chain connects TRBV9 to TRBJ2-7; 8 bases fit TRBD1. The germline CDR1 and CDR2 sequences are SGDLS and YYNGEE. Germline trimming cut 7 bases from V and 5 bases from J; bases unmatched to any gene: 11. The CDR3 consists of 14 residues. The CDR3 loop reads CASPRRGQGNEQYF. The CDR3 coding sequence is TGTGCCAGCCCCCGGCGCGGACAGGGTAACGAGCAGTACTTC. Variable domain in full (rest from reference TRBV9 and TRBJ2-7): DSGVTQTPKHLITATGQRVTLRCSPRSGDLSVYWYQQSLDQGLQFLIQYYNGEERAKGNILERFSAQQFPDLHSELNLSSLELGDSALYFCASPRRGQGNEQYFGPGTRLTVT.

The chain recombines TRBV6-1 with TRBJ1-3; no clear D. Germline V gives CDR1 MNHNS, CDR2 SASEGT. Trimming left V 6 bases short and J 0 bases short, with 12 bases between. This CDR3 has 15 residues. The CDR3 sequence is CASRYYRTSGNTIYF. The CDR3 nucleotides read TGTGCCAGCAGGTATTACAGAACCTCTGGAAACACCATATATTTT.